This T cell receptor beta chain was recorded in a study of blood T cell repertoires in COVID-19. The V gene's germline CDR1 is MNHEY and CDR2 SVGEGT. The CDR3 consists of 13 residues. The germline V and J ends were trimmed by 2 bases and 2 bases, with 7 bases remaining between them. Assay: immunoSEQ multiplex PCR; the TCRdb copy retains only in-frame clones and omits some. Here the sample spans hundreds of thousands of clones, over 70% being singletons. J is TRBJ2-7 and V is TRBV6-2 or TRBV6-3; D is ambiguous. The sample consisted of peripheral blood. This TCR came from a woman in her seventies with COVID-19, enrolled during active disease. The CDR3 DNA reads as TGTGCCAGCAGTTACCCCAGCGCCTACGAGCAGTACTTC. Translation: CASSYPSAYEQYF.